This record concerns one T cell receptor (beta chain) sequence. Its target antigen remains unknown. Base qualities are not recorded, but no much larger clone differs from it by a single base. Whole blood was collected in K2EDTA tubes by collaborating institutions according to the institutions' own protocols. Collaborator samples were shipped for TCRbeta analysis as frozen whole blood, isolated PBMCs, or DNA extracted from either sample type. The immunoSEQ Assay, a bias-controlled multiplex PCR, was used to amplify TCRbeta CDR3 regions from genomic DNA. Per the authors' processing: Within the assay, amplification of reference gene primers was used to estimate how many nucleated cells each sample contained. To quantify the absolute abundance of each unique TCRbeta CDR3 rearrangement, sequence reads were collapsed and filtered. For each sample, productive Simpson clonality was calculated as the square root of Simpson's diversity index over productive rearrangements. The source is immuneACCESS, and TCRdb retained only in-frame sequences with V and J called. Part of the clones is not carried over; for the studies checked, unresolved V genes explain less than half of this, and the remainder is unexplained. V and J calls and clone size are given by that table; D and trimming were obtained from the DNA. For this sample there are some 99,000 clones; approximately 84% appear just once. Of the sample, 5.5% to 8% falls within the top ten clones.

These data come from a study of blood T cell repertoires in COVID-19 (TCRdb year 2020). Regarding the research as a whole: Samples covering the acute and convalescent phases of COVID-19 were provided by collaborators in the United States, Italy and Spain. The prospective study material was composed of cDNA or gDNA derived from T cells, B-cell-depleted T cells, or PBMCs. Subjects who had been exposed to COVID-19, were actively infected with it, or had recovered from it provided the deeply sampled blood TCRbeta repertoires that made up the dataset. A freely available public database, intended as a resource for researchers studying the immune response to SARS-CoV-2, is where the repertoires were released. Samples came from the ongoing ImmuneRACE study (first 160 participants) plus 1,254 subjects from 6 global collaborators. Nearly every sample came with metadata listing a de-identified subject ID, COVID-19 status, age in years and sex. Where available, HLA class I and class II types were taken from metadata supplied by the sample provider and were not determined by assay-based typing.

The research as a whole found: The quantity of clinical and demographic metadata differed by source and by participant and was supplied without curation.

This TCR came from a woman aged 50 to 60 with acute or convalescent COVID-19. Sequencing was performed on peripheral blood.

The nucleotide sequence is given as TGTGCCAGCAGTTCTGGACAGAGCTATGGCTACACCTTC. The encoded protein is CASSSGQSYGYTF. The chain is made from TRBV28 and TRBJ1-2; the D gene is possibly TRBD1, with 6 bases matching. Counted from cysteine to phenylalanine, this CDR3 has 13 amino acids. The CDR3 DNA has 39 bases and is translated from base 1. The germline V gene yields MDHEN for CDR1 and SYDVKM for CDR2. The germline ends are 10 bases apart after V is trimmed by 4 bases and J by 4 bases.